The 12 T cell receptor beta chains reported below all come from one sample, sequenced in a study of T cells after yellow fever vaccination. MiXCR was run by TCRdb on the 5' RACE reads, yielding one entry per CDR3 protein. The data contain some 300,000 distinct CDR3 sequences, roughly 10% of them singletons. Sequencing was performed on CD4+ T cells sorted from PBMCs, taken 45 days after the yellow fever booster vaccination. The receptors were sampled from a young man who received the YFV17D yellow fever vaccine.

V usage is TRBV5-1 and J usage is TRBJ1-2; D is undetermined. Per germline, CDR1 SGHRS and CDR2 YFSETQ. Deletions cut 2 bases from V and 3 bases from J, with 11 bases between. The CDR3 has 14 amino acids. The CDR3 DNA sequence: TGCGCCAGCAGCTTTGACCAGACGTACTATGGCTACACCTTC. As protein: CASSFDQTYYGYTF. Supplemented by reference TRBV5-1 and TRBJ1-2, the full variable domain reads KAGVTQTPRYLIKTRGQQVTLSCSPISGHRSVSWYQQTPGQGLQFLFEYFSETQRNKGNFPGRFSGRQFSNSRSEMNVSTLELGDSALYLCASSFDQTYYGYTFGSGTRLTVV.

This clonotype has only a few counts. The chain carries TRBV7-3 and TRBJ2-2; D unclear. The V gene lost 5 bases and the J gene lost 6 bases, with 7 bases spanning the gap. CDR1 and CDR2 (germline): SGHTA, FQGTGA. CDR3 length: 12 amino acids. This CDR3 reads CASSPTPGELFF. CDR3 nucleotides: TGTGCCAGCAGCCCGACTCCCGGGGAGCTGTTTTTT.

This clonotype was seen repeatedly, ten times or more. The rearrangement uses TRBV7-2 and TRBJ2-7, with TRBD1 as a possible D gene (6 bases). Germline CDR1 and CDR2: SGHTA and FQGNSA. Trimming shortened V by 0 bases and J by 2 bases, and 8 bases separated the two germline ends. This CDR3 spans 14 amino acids. The CDR3 DNA is TGTGCCAGCAGCTTAGCGGCAGGGGCCTACGAGCAGTACGTC. This encodes CASSLAAGAYEQYV.

The chain carries TRBV20-1 and TRBJ1-2, with D possibly being TRBD1 (6 bases). V was trimmed by 3 bases and J by 8 bases, leaving 19 bases between them. Germline V gene lookup returns CDR1 DFQATT and CDR2 SNEGSKA (reference sequence). This CDR3 has 14 amino acids. The CDR3 reads CSASSQGFYGGYTF. CDR3 DNA sequence: TGCAGTGCTAGTTCACAGGGCTTTTATGGGGGCTACACCTTC.

In this sample, this clonotype turned up a few times. The rearrangement links TRBV29-1 to TRBJ2-5, with TRBD2 matching 8 bases. This CDR3 is built from 13 residues. V was pared by 7 bases and J by 5 bases, with 9 bases of the junction left unmatched. The germline V gene has CDR1 SQVTM and CDR2 ANQGSEA. CDR3 sequence reads: CSATSPGGETQYF. The CDR3 region has the DNA TGCAGCGCAACTTCCCCGGGGGGGGAGACCCAGTACTTC.

This clonotype was counted many times. This chain connects TRBV7-6 to TRBJ2-7; 7 bases are a match to TRBD1. CDR1 is SGHVS and CDR2 is FNYEAQ in the germline V gene. V was pared by 5 bases and J by 2 bases, with 9 bases of the junction left unmatched. This CDR3 has 15 residues. The CDR3 DNA sequence: TGTGCCAGCAGCCCCGTGACAGGGCGTACCTACGAGCAGTACTTC. Its protein product is CASSPVTGRTYEQYF.

This clonotype was counted only a few times. The gene calls are TRBV7-2 and TRBJ1-5; perhaps TRBD1 as D (6 bases). V lost 5 bases to trimming and J lost 6 bases, with 17 bases between them. This CDR3 comprises 15 residues. Germline lookup yields CDR1 SGHTA and CDR2 FQGNSA. The CDR3 here is CASSLQGPAGQPQHF. CDR3 nucleotides: TGTGCCAGCAGCCTTCAGGGGCCTGCGGGTCAGCCCCAGCATTTT.

This clonotype came up a few times. This chain uses TRBV5-1 with TRBJ1-4; D remains ambiguous. Looked up from germline, CDR1 is SGHRS and CDR2 is YFSETQ. V was clipped by 2 bases and J by 5 bases, with 10 bases between them. This CDR3 is 14 amino acids long. Here the CDR3 reads CASSFGRGNEKLFF. In DNA form, the CDR3 reads TGCGCCAGCAGCTTCGGCAGAGGGAATGAAAAACTGTTTTTT.

V and J are TRBV10-3 and TRBJ2-5; 10 bases are shared with TRBD1. Germline lookup yields CDR1 ENHRY and CDR2 SYGVKD. This CDR3 has 14 amino acids. V trimming: 6 bases; J trimming: 5 bases; junction bases outside the gene matches: 6. The chain's CDR3 is CAIRSGQGIETQYF. Here the CDR3 DNA reads TGTGCCATCAGGTCGGGACAGGGGATTGAGACCCAGTACTTC.

This clonotype appeared a few times. The chain recombines TRBV20-1 with TRBJ1-2; 10 bases line up with TRBD1. Germline V gene sequence: CDR1 DFQATT, CDR2 SNEGSKA (reference sequence). V lost 6 bases and J lost 7; bases outside the gene matches: 5. The CDR3 length is 12 residues. The chain's CDR3 is CSASRDRGGYTF. The CDR3 region has the DNA TGCAGTGCCTCCCGGGACAGGGGTGGCTACACCTTC.

This clonotype was counted a few times. The chain couples TRBV4-3 to TRBJ1-4, with TRBD1 as a possible D gene (5 bases). Germline CDR1 and CDR2: LGHNA and YSLEER. V was trimmed by 1 base and J by 5 bases, leaving 20 bases between them. The CDR3 is 18 amino acids. The CDR3 coding sequence is TGCGCCAGCAGCCAAGTTGGAGGACATTCGAGGGGAAATGAAAAACTGTTTTTT. Residues: CASSQVGGHSRGNEKLFF.

The chain has TRBV10-3 and TRBJ1-2, with D maybe TRBD1 (5 bases). V was cut by 10 bases and J by 0 bases, with 12 bases left in between. The CDR3 loop spans 13 amino acids. Germline lookup yields CDR1 ENHRY and CDR2 SYGVKD. The CDR3 nucleotides read TGTGCCAACACGGACAAGCCTAACTATGGCTACACCTTC. Its protein product is CANTDKPNYGYTF.